This entry features one T cell receptor (beta chain) sequence. The sample is drawn from a study of blood T cell repertoires in COVID-19. Participant age was roughly 18 to 95 years, and participants resided in 24 US areas. Participants' own reports of clinical history determined their cohort assignment. Someone with COVID-19 had been met by exposed participants within 2 weeks before study entry. This CDR3 is built from 15 residues. Trimming pared 1 base from V and 5 bases from J, leaving 14 bases between. The germline V gene has CDR1 SGHTA and CDR2 FQGNSA. TCRdb's table, derived via immunoSEQ multiplex PCR, lists solely in-frame clones and lacks some. The sample lists some 320,000 clones, 90% occurring once.

The V gene is TRBV7-2, the J gene TRBJ1-2; D is perhaps TRBD1 (6 bases). This TCR was sampled from a woman aged 30 to 39 who had been exposed to COVID-19. Material for sequencing was PBMCs or T cells enriched from blood (not recorded which). This chain's CDR3 is CASSLGQGIRYGYTF. The CDR3 nucleotides read TGTGCCAGCAGCTTAGGCCAGGGGATCCGATATGGCTACACCTTC.